The 24 T cell receptor beta chains in this list originate from one sample, sequenced in a study of cytomegalovirus exposure and HLA in healthy donors. The assay was immunoSEQ multiplex PCR, and TCRdb's table has in-frame clones only and misses some. The sample contains 200,000 to 300,000 clones, approximately 84% of which appear only once. The sequencing sample was made of PBMCs. The receptors stem from a woman in her twenties or thirties in good health and CMV-seropositive.

The chain employs TRBV20-1 and TRBJ1-4, with unresolved D. The germline V gene encodes CDR1 DFQATT and CDR2 SNEGSKA (reference sequence). V lost 5 bases and J lost 4, with 5 bases in between. This CDR3 contains 11 residues. The CDR3 is CSAQYNEKLFF. For the CDR3, the DNA is TGCAGTGCTCAGTATAATGAAAAACTGTTTTTT.

The gene calls are TRBV7-9 and TRBJ2-7, with 12 nucleotides matching TRBD2. Per the germline V gene, CDR1 is SEHNR and CDR2 is FQNEAQ (reference sequence). Trimming took 6 bases from V and 0 from J; bases not matched to a gene: 15. The length of the CDR3 is 19 residues. The DNA for the CDR3 is TGTGCCAGCAGGGCCCCCACGACTAGCGGGAGAGCCCACTCCTACGAGCAGTACTTC. Protein product: CASRAPTTSGRAHSYEQYF.

V and J are TRBV7-9 and TRBJ2-2; D not certain. The CDR3 is 16 residues long. The V gene's germline CDR1 is SEHNR and CDR2 FQNEAQ (reference sequence). Trimming removed 4 bases at V and 0 bases at J, with 12 bases between. The CDR3 reads CASSSNLRSNTGELFF. CDR3 nucleotide sequence: TGTGCCAGCAGCTCGAACCTAAGATCGAACACCGGGGAGCTGTTTTTT.

V is TRBV2 and J is TRBJ2-7; D remains unclear. This CDR3 region has 13 residues. The germline V gene encodes CDR1 SNHLY and CDR2 FYNNEI. V was trimmed by 3 bases and J by 9 bases, leaving 15 bases between them. The CDR3 bases are TGTGCCAGCAGTGAGTTGGCAGACTTCGGGCAGTACTTC. Protein product: CASSELADFGQYF.

The rearrangement joins TRBV27 to TRBJ2-2, with TRBD2 identical over 11 bases. The junction had 11 bases not matched to a gene; V was cut back by 5 bases and J by 3 bases. This CDR3 has 18 residues. Germline V gene data show CDR1 as MNHEY and CDR2 as SMNVEV (reference sequence). The CDR3 coding sequence is TGTGCCAGCAGTCCGGGACTAGCGGACCTAGCCTACACCGGGGAGCTGTTTTTT. Amino acid sequence: CASSPGLADLAYTGELFF.

This rearrangement joins TRBV30 to TRBJ2-1, with 7 positions matching TRBD2. Germline V CDR1 and CDR2: GTSNPN, SVGIG (reference sequence). V trimming: 5 bases; J trimming: 7 bases; junction bases outside the gene matches: 20. The length of the CDR3 is 17 residues. The DNA for the CDR3 is TGTGCCTGGTCCAGCCGCAGTTGGCGGGAGCTGGGGAATGAGCAGTTCTTC. Protein product: CAWSSRSWRELGNEQFF. Full variable domain (outside the CDR3, taken from reference TRBV30 and TRBJ2-1): SQTIHQWPATLVQPVGSPLSLECTVEGTSNPNLYWYRQAAGRGLQLLFYSVGIGQISSEVPQNLSASRPQDRQFILSSKKLLLSDSGFYLCAWSSRSWRELGNEQFFGPGTRLTVL.

This clone has just one count. The genes are TRBV11-2 and TRBJ1-1, with 7 bases fitting TRBD1. Trimming removed 0 bases from V and 5 bases from J; junction bases left unmatched: 3. Germline CDR1 reads SGHAT; CDR2 reads FQNNGV. This CDR3 is 14 amino acids long. The CDR3 protein is CASSLEAGGTEAFF. The CDR3 bases are TGTGCCAGCAGCTTAGAGGCAGGGGGAACTGAAGCTTTCTTT.

This clone came up a few times. The genes are TRBV30 and TRBJ2-5; 8 nucleotides agree with TRBD1. Per germline, CDR1 GTSNPN and CDR2 SVGIG (reference sequence). Losses at the gene ends were 4 bases for V and 9 bases for J; bases not matched to a gene: 13. This CDR3 has 14 residues. CDR3 DNA: TGTGCCTGGATTTCAACCGGACAGGGCAGGGCCCAGTACTTC. It encodes CAWISTGQGRAQYF. The full variable domain, its missing parts supplied by reference TRBV30 and TRBJ2-5, is SQTIHQWPATLVQPVGSPLSLECTVEGTSNPNLYWYRQAAGRGLQLLFYSVGIGQISSEVPQNLSASRPQDRQFILSSKKLLLSDSGFYLCAWISTGQGRAQYFGPGTRLLVL.

This rearrangement joins TRBV10-2 to TRBJ1-5; D uncertain. Deletions cut 3 bases from V and 3 bases from J, with 18 bases between. The germline V gene has CDR1 WSHSY and CDR2 SAAADI. CDR3 length equals 17 residues. The DNA for the CDR3 is TGCGCCAGCAGTGACAGTCTAAATAGCGGGGTCAATCAGCCCCAGCATTTT. It translates to CASSDSLNSGVNQPQHF.

This chain joins TRBV5-1 and TRBJ2-5, with TRBD1 identical over 11 bases. CDR1 and CDR2 (germline): SGHRS, YFSETQ. CDR3 length equals 16 residues. V trimming: 4 bases; J trimming: 5 bases; junction bases outside the gene matches: 10. The CDR3 region is CASSLSGTGGSETQYF. The CDR3 DNA follows: TGCGCCAGCAGCCTGTCCGGGACAGGGGGATCGGAGACCCAGTACTTC.

The chain couples TRBV4-1 to TRBJ2-3; TRBD2 aligns across 7 bases. In germline, CDR1 is MGHRA, CDR2 YSYEKL. This CDR3 is built from 17 residues. V lost 4 bases to trimming and J lost 4 bases; unmatched junction nucleotides: 14. The CDR3 sequence: CASSRMGGERGADTQYF. CDR3 sequence (DNA): TGCGCCAGCAGCCGGATGGGAGGGGAGAGAGGTGCAGATACGCAGTATTTT.

Concerning this clone: Other DNA sequences in this sample translate to the same CDR3. The chain carries TRBV29-1 and TRBJ2-7; D is possibly TRBD1 (5 bases). The ends were cut back, 0 bases at V and 3 bases at J, with 6 bases in the middle. CDR3 size: 12 residues. Germline V gene data show CDR1 as SQVTM and CDR2 as ANQGSEA. CDR3 loop: CSVEDQGYEQYF. The CDR3 nucleotides read TGCAGCGTTGAAGACCAGGGCTACGAGCAGTACTTC.

The chain has TRBV27 and TRBJ1-5, with TRBD1 matching 7 bases. This CDR3 region has 16 residues. The V gene's germline CDR1 is MNHEY and CDR2 SMNVEV (reference sequence). The J segment lost 4 bases and the V segment lost 5 bases, leaving 11 bases of the junction unmatched. The CDR3 loop reads CASSLFGKQGNQPQHF. The CDR3 DNA is TGTGCCAGCAGTCTTTTTGGGAAACAGGGGAATCAGCCCCAGCATTTT.

The chain employs TRBV6-5 and TRBJ2-7; 7 bases fit TRBD1. J gave up 3 bases and V 10 bases, and 3 bases lay outside the gene matches. The CDR3 contains 11 residues. Germline lookup yields CDR1 MNHEY and CDR2 SVGAGI. The CDR3 DNA reads TGTGCCACGGGACAGAACTACGAGCAGTACTTC. Translated, it gives CATGQNYEQYF.

V usage is TRBV29-1 and J usage is TRBJ2-1; D unresolved. Trimming cost V 0 bases and J 0 bases, with 9 bases left between them. CDR3 length: 15 amino acids. The germline gives CDR1 SQVTM, CDR2 ANQGSEA. The CDR3 DNA follows: TGCAGCGTTGAAGATGGAGCCAGCTCCTACAATGAGCAGTTCTTC. Protein product: CSVEDGASSYNEQFF.

The CDR3 region is CASSGAGGPGETQYF. Written as DNA, the CDR3 is TGTGCCAGCAGCGGAGCGGGAGGGCCTGGAGAGACCCAGTACTTC. This rearrangement joins TRBV27 to TRBJ2-5; TRBD2 matches at 10 bases. The CDR3 extends over 15 amino acids. V dropped 6 bases and J dropped 4; count of bases not matched to a gene: 8. Germline V gives CDR1 MNHEY, CDR2 SMNVEV (reference sequence).

The chain has TRBV11-2 and TRBJ2-1; 8 positions agree with TRBD2. The CDR3 is made up of 15 amino acids. CDR1 is SGHAT and CDR2 is FQNNGV in the germline V gene. With V trimmed by 3 bases and J by 9 bases, 10 bases remained unmatched. CDR3 in DNA: TGTGCCAGCAGCTTCCCTTATCGGGGGGGCGGTGAGCAGTTCTTC. Protein sequence: CASSFPYRGGGEQFF.

The chain combines TRBV15 with TRBJ2-7; the match to TRBD2 covers 7 bases. Germline V CDR1 and CDR2: LNHNV, YYDKDF (reference sequence). The CDR3 covers 18 residues. The CDR3 protein is CKALDTKVTGLDLNEQYF. Written as DNA, the CDR3 is TGTAAGGCCTTAGATACTAAAGTTACAGGACTAGATTTAAACGAGCAGTACTTC. The whole variable domain, filled in from reference TRBV15 and TRBJ2-7, reads DAMVIQNPRYQVTQFGKPVTLSCSQTLNHNVMYWYQQKSSQAPKLLFHYYDKDFNNEADTPDNFQSRRPNTSFCFLDIRSPGLGDTAMYLCKALDTKVTGLDLNEQYFGPGTRLTVT.

This chain connects TRBV2 to TRBJ2-5, with 8 bases aligning to TRBD1. This CDR3 is built from 14 residues. Germline V gene data show CDR1 as SNHLY and CDR2 as FYNNEI. J lost 3 bases, V lost 6 bases, and 6 bases had no gene match. The CDR3 bases are TGTGCCAGCAGGCAGGAGACAGGGGAAGAGACCCAGTACTTC. Translated, it gives CASRQETGEETQYF.

A single count supports this clone. This rearrangement joins TRBV5-1 to TRBJ1-3, with D possibly TRBD1 on 5 matching bases. CDR3 size: 12 residues. Trimming pared 4 bases from V and 11 bases from J, leaving 13 bases between. Germline V lookup: CDR1 SGHRS, CDR2 YFSETQ. CDR3 DNA sequence: TGCGCCAGCAGCACCGCGGGGGACCCCATATATTTT. Its protein is CASSTAGDPIYF.

The CDR3 DNA follows: TGTGCCAGCTCACTCGGGACAACTCGTGAAAAACTGTTTTTT. Translation: CASSLGTTREKLFF. J is TRBJ1-4 and V is TRBV18, with a tentative D call TRBD1 (6 bases). The V gene lost 4 bases and the J gene lost 7 bases, with 13 bases spanning the gap. This CDR3 is built from 14 residues. Germline lookup yields CDR1 KGHSH and CDR2 LQKENI.

The chain is built from TRBV5-1 and TRBJ2-7; 9 bases map to TRBD1. CDR1 is SGHRS, CDR2 YFSETQ, per germline. V lost 0 bases to trimming and J lost 0 bases; unmatched junction nucleotides: 4. The CDR3 loop spans 16 amino acids. The CDR3 DNA follows: TGCGCCAGCAGCTTGGGACAGGGGGTGGGCTCCTACGAGCAGTACTTC. As protein: CASSLGQGVGSYEQYF.

This CDR3 is CAISESLAGAGELFF. The CDR3 DNA is TGTGCCATCAGTGAGTCGCTAGCGGGAGCCGGGGAGCTGTTTTTT. The chain recombines TRBV10-3 with TRBJ2-2; TRBD2 agrees at 10 bases. V lost 0 bases to trimming and J lost 6 bases; unmatched junction nucleotides: 1. CDR1 ENHRY and CDR2 SYGVKD come from the germline V gene. This CDR3 is built from 15 residues.

The rearrangement uses TRBV10-3 and TRBJ1-2; 7 bases match TRBD1. V was pared by 3 bases and J by 3 bases, with 13 bases of the junction left unmatched. Germline V CDR1 and CDR2: ENHRY, SYGVKD. CDR3 length equals 17 residues. As DNA, the CDR3 is TGTGCCATCAGTGATGTGACAGGGATAGTAGAGGACTATGGCTACACCTTC. This encodes CAISDVTGIVEDYGYTF.